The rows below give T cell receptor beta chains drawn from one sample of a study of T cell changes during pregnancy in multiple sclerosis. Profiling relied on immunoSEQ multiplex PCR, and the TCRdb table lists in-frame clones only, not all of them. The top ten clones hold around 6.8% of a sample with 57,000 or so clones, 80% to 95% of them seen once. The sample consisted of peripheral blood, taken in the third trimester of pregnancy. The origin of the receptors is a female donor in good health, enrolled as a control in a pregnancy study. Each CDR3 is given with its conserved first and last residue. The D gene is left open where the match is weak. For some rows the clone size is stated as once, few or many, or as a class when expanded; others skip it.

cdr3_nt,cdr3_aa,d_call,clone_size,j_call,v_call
TGTGCCAGCAGTGAATCGGTGGCTAGCGGGAGCACAGATACGCAGTATTTT,CASSESVASGSTDTQYF,TRBD2,once,TRBJ2-3,TRBV6-1
TGTGCCAGCAGCCTGGATGCAGGGTCCTACGAGCAGTACTTC,CASSLDAGSYEQYF,NA,NA,TRBJ2-7,TRBV6-1
TGTGCCATCAGCCGGACAGGGCTGGAGACCCAGTACTTC,CAISRTGLETQYF,TRBD1,NA,TRBJ2-5,TRBV10-3
TGTGCCAGCAAGTTTGGCGGGGGATCAGATACGCAGTATTTT,CASKFGGGSDTQYF,TRBD2,NA,TRBJ2-3,TRBV2
TGTGCCAGCTCACCACCGACAGACTACAATGAGCAGTTCTTC,CASSPPTDYNEQFF,NA,few,TRBJ2-1,TRBV18
TGCGCCAGCAGCTTGGCCAGCGACACGGCGTCGGAGGTGCAGTTCTTC,CASSLASDTASEVQFF,NA,many,TRBJ2-1,TRBV5-1
TGTGCCAGCAGCCCGGGACAGGGGGCGCAGACTGAAGCTTTCTTT,CASSPGQGAQTEAFF,TRBD1,once,TRBJ1-1,TRBV5-4
TGTGCCAGCAGCATACAGGGGGACGGAAACACCATATATTTT,CASSIQGDGNTIYF,TRBD1,NA,TRBJ1-3,TRBV6-6
TGTGCCAGCACTAAAGACAGCGGGCGGGATACGCAGTATTTT,CASTKDSGRDTQYF,NA,NA,TRBJ2-3,TRBV6-1
TGTGCCAGCAGCTCTCACAGGGGTTCTGAAGCTTTCTTT,CASSSHRGSEAFF,TRBD1,few,TRBJ1-1,TRBV7-2
TGTGCCAGCAGCGTAGGGCAGGGTGACACTGAAGCTTTCTTT,CASSVGQGDTEAFF,NA,few,TRBJ1-1,TRBV9
TGCGCCAGCAGCTTGGGCGGGACTTCACCCCTCCACTTT,CASSLGGTSPLHF,NA,NA,TRBJ1-6,TRBV5-1
TGTGCCAGCAGCTCCCCGGGGGGCGCCTCCAATGAGCAGTTCTTC,CASSSPGGASNEQFF,NA,NA,TRBJ2-1,TRBV7-9
TGCGCCAGCAGCCTCGGGACAGCTAACACTGAAGCTTTCTTT,CASSLGTANTEAFF,TRBD1,few,TRBJ1-1,TRBV5-1
TGTGCCAGTAGTATAAGTACGGGGGGATCCTACGAGCAGTACTTC,CASSISTGGSYEQYF,TRBD2,NA,TRBJ2-7,TRBV19
TGTGCCAGTAGTATACTGAGCGGAACTAGCACAGATACGCAGTATTTT,CASSILSGTSTDTQYF,NA,NA,TRBJ2-3,TRBV19
TGTGCCATCAGTGTAACGGACAGTGCGAACACTGAAGCTTTCTTT,CAISVTDSANTEAFF,NA,NA,TRBJ1-1,TRBV10-3
TGTGCCACCAGCAGAGCCGGCGGGAGGGGATCAGATACGCAGTATTTT,CATSRAGGRGSDTQYF,TRBD2,NA,TRBJ2-3,TRBV15
TGTGCTAGCAGCTTAGCTAGCGGGGGGTGGGAGACCCAGTACTTC,CASSLASGGWETQYF,TRBD2,once,TRBJ2-5,TRBV7-7
TGTGCCTGGAGGGGGCAGGGTGGGTATGGCTACACCTTC,CAWRGQGGYGYTF,NA,once,TRBJ1-2,TRBV30
TGTGCCAGCAGCCAATGGGGAGGAGATGAGCAGTTCTTC,CASSQWGGDEQFF,NA,NA,TRBJ2-1,TRBV16
TGTGCCAGCAGCCCTGGACAGGCGATAGATACGCAGTATTTT,CASSPGQAIDTQYF,TRBD1,NA,TRBJ2-3,TRBV7-6
TGTGCCAGCAGCCTCAGACAGGCGCCCACCTACGAGCAGTACTTC,CASSLRQAPTYEQYF,NA,NA,TRBJ2-7,TRBV2
TGTGCCAGCTGTAGGCGGGAGGGCCGCGTAGATACGCAGTATTTT,CASCRREGRVDTQYF,TRBD2,once,TRBJ2-3,TRBV27